Listed below are T cell receptor beta chains from one sample, sequenced in a study of early T cells in non-severe SARS-CoV-2 infection. MiXCR, applied by TCRdb to the 5' RACE reads, yields one record per CDR3 protein. This sample yields 70,000 or so distinct CDR3 sequences, of which 10% to 15% are seen a single time; under 2% belongs to the top ten. Source material: whole blood. These receptor sequences come from an adult who was a healthcare worker with PCR-confirmed SARS-CoV-2 infection or an uninfected control (not recorded which). The CDR3 runs from the conserved cysteine through the conserved F or W. D genes are given only for firm matches. Only part of the rows carry a size: once, few, many, or a class if the clone is expanded.

d_call v_call clone_size cdr3_aa
TRBD1 TRBV2 few CASILTGTGRKLFF
. TRBV9 few CASSVVHLTPNIQYF
. TRBV7-2 . CASSPDSVAETQYF
. TRBV12-3/TRBV12-4 many CASSPGLTEAFF
TRBD1 TRBV2 many CASSDRGQGAPSGANVLTF
. TRBV7-6 . CASSLGQGTEAFF
. TRBV2 . CATLGLTNYGYTF
TRBD1 TRBV7-8 many CASRRNRGDEKLFF
TRBD2 TRBV9 . CASSVGTSGISTQYF
. TRBV10-3 few CAISESGRMNTGELFF
TRBD2 TRBV9 . CASSPRTSYVAEQFF
. TRBV29-1 once CSVRDTSQAFF
TRBD1 TRBV20-1 . CSAQQGLVIEKLFF
TRBD1 TRBV29-1 few CSIRGTGNTEAFF
TRBD1 TRBV5-4 . CASSRGTGVYTGELFF
. TRBV11-3 . CASSSRARADTQYF
. TRBV5-1 many CASSGGDRDPHEQFF
TRBD1 TRBV7-9 few CASSLGGQPNEKLFF
. TRBV3-1 few CASSHTGTRETQYF
. TRBV28 . CASSLGTVPYEQYF
. TRBV7-9 many CASSLLGEAFF
. TRBV2 . CAETLGWSSYNEQFF
. TRBV6-4 . CASSEGDEDTGELFF
TRBD1 TRBV27 many CASSSGQIEETQYF
. TRBV12-3/TRBV12-4 . CASSIAGANVPTF
. TRBV20-1 medium-sized CSARAEFFGYTF
. TRBV19 . CASTTYQGPGLNQPQHF
. TRBV7-9 many CASSFGEKLFF
. TRBV19 . CASSVGNRAKNIQYF
. TRBV30 many CAWSVQGAFSYEQYF
. TRBV9 . CASSQTPRGGTGELFF
. TRBV5-1 . CASSLGQSEANYGYTF
. TRBV3-1 few CASSERWASSYNEQFF
TRBD2 TRBV6-5 few CASSWELAGTGNEQFF
. TRBV11-2 . CASSLGDSPLHF
. TRBV5-1 . CASSLGQTAGNTIYF
TRBD1 TRBV15 . CATSRAGTGPYEQYF
. TRBV12-5 many CASGPGFTNGYTF
TRBD2 TRBV20-1 many CSARWRGGPDTQYF
TRBD1 TRBV14 few CASSVRDRSTDTQYF
TRBD1 TRBV6-5 many CASRPRQGLNSPLHF
. TRBV11-2 . CASSLHRGNTDTQYF
. TRBV5-6 few CASSSGNSYEQYF
. TRBV28 . CASSLLHSSGNTIYF
TRBD2 TRBV14 many CASSRTSGADTQYF
. TRBV18 . CASSPLGTNTGELFF
TRBD1 TRBV6-5 . CATLDRDSYNEQFF
TRBD2 TRBV20-1 . CSARGTSGGETQYF
. TRBV11-2 many CASSSLGLSGNTIYF